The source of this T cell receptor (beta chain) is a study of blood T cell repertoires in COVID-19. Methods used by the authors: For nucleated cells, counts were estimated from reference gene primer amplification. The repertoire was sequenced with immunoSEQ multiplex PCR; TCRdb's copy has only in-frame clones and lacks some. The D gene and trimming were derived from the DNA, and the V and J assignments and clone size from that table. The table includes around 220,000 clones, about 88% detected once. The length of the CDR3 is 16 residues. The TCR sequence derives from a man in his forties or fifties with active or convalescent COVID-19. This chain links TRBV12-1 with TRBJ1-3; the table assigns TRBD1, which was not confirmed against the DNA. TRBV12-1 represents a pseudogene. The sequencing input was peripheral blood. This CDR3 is CASSFYRSFSGNTIYF. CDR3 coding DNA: TGTGCCAGCAGCTTTTACAGGTCTTTCTCTGGAAACACCATATATTTT.